This note documents a single TCR beta chain sequence. Its antigen remains unknown. Generated by immunoSEQ multiplex PCR, the TCRdb table keeps only in-frame clones and is missing some. The data show some 1 million clones, 60% to 80% seen once. These data originate in a study of shared clonotypes between healthy human individuals. About the study: A couple of women and a few men aged 18 to 49 made up the donors. Whole-study results and caveats: Incompleteness in sorted-subset sequencing, despite large depth, was shown by rarefaction.

There were no recent acute infections or vaccinations among the donors, who were healthy HIV-negative adults. V was clipped by 4 bases and J by 10 bases; unmatched bases: 7. The CDR3 spans 13 residues. Germline values: CDR1 SGHTA, CDR2 FQGTGA. The source is a man between 18 and 35 years old in good health. Sequencing used memory CD4+ T cells sorted from blood. Subset meaning: CD45RA-negative fraction. J is TRBJ2-1 and V is TRBV7-3, with TRBD1 matching 7 bases. In DNA form, the CDR3 reads TGTGCCAGCAGCTCGTCACAGGGGAGCGAGCAGTTCTTC. This translates into CASSSSQGSEQFF.